These T cell receptor beta chains were read from a single sample in a study of monozygotic twins with inflammatory bowel disease. TCRdb re-called the 5' RACE reads and catalogs CDR3 proteins one per entry, DNA excluded. The sample has about 330,000 distinct CDR3 sequences; the top ten hold 2% to 2.5%. Sequenced sample: blood. These receptors were collected from a human donor with ulcerative colitis or Crohn's disease, or a healthy co-twin of an affected twin (not recorded which). Both conserved end residues are part of each CDR3.

J | V | CDR3
TRBJ2-5 | TRBV12-3/TRBV12-4 | CASVGIGETQYF
TRBJ2-1 | TRBV5-6 | CASSLGRDCLF
TRBJ2-2 | TRBV12-3/TRBV12-4 | CASSIHGTAGELFF
TRBJ1-3 | TRBV6-5 | CASSSIRDLSGNTIYF
TRBJ1-2 | TRBV5-1 | CASSLGTDGYTF
TRBJ1-6 | TRBV18 | CASSPGQENSPLHF
TRBJ2-1 | TRBV2 | CASSEGLGLANEQFF
TRBJ2-1 | TRBV5-1 | CASSLGPATYNEQFF
TRBJ2-1 | TRBV20-1 | CSARELAGANEQFF
TRBJ2-7 | TRBV5-1 | CASSLGPFYGTDYEQYF
TRBJ2-7 | TRBV5-1 | CASSLDVPTGPYEQYF
TRBJ2-5 | TRBV12-3/TRBV12-4 | CASTPQGTTGRETQYF
TRBJ2-7 | TRBV5-6 | CASSFSRGSSSYEQYF
TRBJ2-1 | TRBV20-1 | CIGQREFYNEQFF
TRBJ1-5 | TRBV27 | CASSARTGGNQPQHF
TRBJ2-5 | TRBV11-2 | CASSLLGTSGRGQETQYF
TRBJ1-5 | TRBV5-1 | CASSPMGQGRNQPQHF
TRBJ2-2 | TRBV5-1 | CASSSDGTGELFF
TRBJ1-1 | TRBV7-2 | CASSLGGRREAFF
TRBJ1-1 | TRBV27 | CASAKGVSSEAFF
TRBJ2-1 | TRBV7-9 | CASSPTPGSYNEQFF
TRBJ2-7 | TRBV3-1 | CASSHAISVRQYF
TRBJ2-5 | TRBV14 | CASSQDSVGWTQYF
TRBJ2-2 | TRBV27 | CASSTSGGVTGELFF
TRBJ2-7 | TRBV20-1 | CSAEGQTNYEQYF
TRBJ1-2 | TRBV5-1 | CASSSSIPGARGYTF
TRBJ2-1 | TRBV24-1 | CATSDPSPYSGGIYNEQFF
TRBJ2-3 | TRBV19 | CASSRLDTQYF
TRBJ2-5 | TRBV7-2 | CASSSGLAGGQETQYF